The sequence of this T cell receptor (beta chain) was determined in a study of vaccination effects on CD4 cells after COVID-19. About the research overall: Prior to sequencing, the ViraFEST assay stimulated PBMC with viral peptide pools, which expanded the antigen-specific CD4+ T cells.

Following 10 days of culture, CD4+ T cells were isolated. A PCR test confirmed that the person had SARS-CoV-2 infection between March and December 2020. The cohort was immunized with two doses of either the BNT162b2 or mRNA-1273 vaccine. A note on this clone: Its antigen is as yet unknown.

The CDR3 spans 20 residues. V shed 1 base, J shed 0 bases, and the junction held 13 bases outside the gene matches. Per the germline V gene, CDR1 is KGHSH and CDR2 is LQKENI. Produced via immunoSEQ multiplex PCR; TCRdb's table is partial and in-frame only. This table holds roughly 46,000 clones, under 85% found once. This clonotype was sampled from a human donor who had a prior SARS-CoV-2 infection. The sample here was CD4+ T cells from PBMCs cultured without peptide, taken after COVID-19 vaccination. The chain recombines TRBV18 with TRBJ2-2; 8 nucleotides line up with TRBD2. CDR3 nucleotide sequence: TGTGCCAGCTCACCACTCACGGGAGGGCGAACGTACGCGAACACCGGGGAGCTGTTTTTT. Encoded protein: CASSPLTGGRTYANTGELFF.